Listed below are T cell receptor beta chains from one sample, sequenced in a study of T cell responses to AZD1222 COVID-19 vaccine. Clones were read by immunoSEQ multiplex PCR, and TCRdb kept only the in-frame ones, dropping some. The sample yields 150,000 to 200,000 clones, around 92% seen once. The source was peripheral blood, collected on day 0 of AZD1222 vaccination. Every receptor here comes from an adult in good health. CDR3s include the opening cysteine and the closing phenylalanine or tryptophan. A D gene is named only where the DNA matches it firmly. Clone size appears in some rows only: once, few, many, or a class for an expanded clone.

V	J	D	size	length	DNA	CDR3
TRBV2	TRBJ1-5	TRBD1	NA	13	TGTGCCAGCAGTGGGACAGGGAATCAGCCCCAGCATTTT	CASSGTGNQPQHF
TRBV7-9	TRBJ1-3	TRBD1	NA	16	TGTGCCAGCAGCCCACTTGGGACAGCTTCTGGAAACACCATATATTTT	CASSPLGTASGNTIYF
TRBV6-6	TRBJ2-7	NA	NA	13	TGTGCCAGCAGTTATGACAGGACCTACGAGCAGTACTTC	CASSYDRTYEQYF
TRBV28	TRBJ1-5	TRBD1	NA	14	TGTGCCAGCAGTCTAACAGGGGGCAACCAGCCCCAGCATTTT	CASSLTGGNQPQHF
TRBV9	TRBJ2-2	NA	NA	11	TGTGCCAGCAGCGCAAGCAGGGAGCTGTTTTTT	CASSASRELFF
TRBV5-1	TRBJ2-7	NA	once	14	TGCGCCAGCAGCACCAGACAACTAGCCTACGAGCAGTACTTC	CASSTRQLAYEQYF
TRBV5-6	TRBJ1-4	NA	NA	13	TGTGCCAGCAGCAAACGGGACGGGGGGAAACTGTTTTTT	CASSKRDGGKLFF
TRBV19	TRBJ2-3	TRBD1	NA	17	TGTGCCAGTAGGAACAGGGGGACCTTCCCCAGCACAGATACGCAGTATTTT	CASRNRGTFPSTDTQYF
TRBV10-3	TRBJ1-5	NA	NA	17	TGTGCCATCAGTGATAGGAGGAGGGACGGCCCGGGACAGCCCCAGCATTTT	CAISDRRRDGPGQPQHF
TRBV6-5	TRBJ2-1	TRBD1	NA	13	TGTGCCAGCGACAGGGTATCCTACAATGAGCAGTTCTTC	CASDRVSYNEQFF
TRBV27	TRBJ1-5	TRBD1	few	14	TGTGCCAGCAGTCATCGGGACAGTAATCAGCCCCAGCATTTT	CASSHRDSNQPQHF
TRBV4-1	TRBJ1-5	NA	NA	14	TGCGCCAGCAGCCTCCGAGGGGGGATTCAGCCCCAGCATTTT	CASSLRGGIQPQHF
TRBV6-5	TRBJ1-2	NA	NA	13	TGTGCCAGCAGAGGACAGAGGGGCTATGGCTACACCTTC	CASRGQRGYGYTF
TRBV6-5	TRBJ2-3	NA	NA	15	TGTGCCAGCAGTCGTACAGGATCGCTGGGAGATACGCAGTATTTT	CASSRTGSLGDTQYF
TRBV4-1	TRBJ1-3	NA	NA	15	TGCGCCAGCAGCCAAACAGGGTCGGCAGGAAACACCATATATTTT	CASSQTGSAGNTIYF
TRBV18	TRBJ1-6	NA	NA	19	TGTGCCAGCTTCCCATCCCCTTGGAGAGCCCCACGGACGAATTCACCCCTCCACTTT	CASFPSPWRAPRTNSPLHF
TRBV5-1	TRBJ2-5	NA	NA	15	TGCGCCAGCAGTGACCAACCCAGGTATCAAGAGACCCAGTACTTC	CASSDQPRYQETQYF
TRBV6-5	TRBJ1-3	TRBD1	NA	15	TGTGCCAGCATCCCCAGGGGGCGCGGGGGAAACACCATATATTTT	CASIPRGRGGNTIYF
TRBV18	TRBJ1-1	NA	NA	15	TGTGCCAGCTCACCACCGGCGATGAGGGGTACTGAAGCTTTCTTT	CASSPPAMRGTEAFF
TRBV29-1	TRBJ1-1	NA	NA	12	TGCAGCGTCGTACAGGCGGTCGGCGAAGCTTTCTTT	CSVVQAVGEAFF
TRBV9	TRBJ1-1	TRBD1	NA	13	TGTGCCAGCAATGACAGGGGCAACACTGAAGCTTTCTTT	CASNDRGNTEAFF
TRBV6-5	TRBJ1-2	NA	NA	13	TGTGCCAGCAATTGGGGGGCCTACTATGGCTACACCTTC	CASNWGAYYGYTF
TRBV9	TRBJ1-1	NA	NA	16	TGTGCCAGCAGCGTCGCCTCGGGACTCCCGAACACTGAAGCTTTCTTT	CASSVASGLPNTEAFF
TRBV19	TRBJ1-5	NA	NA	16	TGTGCCAGTAGTATAACCCTGACAGGAATCAATCAGCCCCAGCATTTT	CASSITLTGINQPQHF
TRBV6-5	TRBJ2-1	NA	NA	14	TGTGCCAGCATTCCCGGACCCTACTACAATGAGCAGTTCTTC	CASIPGPYYNEQFF
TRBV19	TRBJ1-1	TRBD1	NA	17	TGTGCCAGTAGGGAAAGGACAGGGGGGCAGCTTTACACTGAAGCTTTCTTT	CASRERTGGQLYTEAFF
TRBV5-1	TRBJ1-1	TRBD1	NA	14	TGCGCCAGCAGCTTGGGAGACAGGGGAAGTGAAGCTTTCTTT	CASSLGDRGSEAFF
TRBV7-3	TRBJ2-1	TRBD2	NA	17	TGTGCCAGCAGCCCTTACCCCACTAGCGGGGGGGCAAATGAGCAGTTCTTC	CASSPYPTSGGANEQFF
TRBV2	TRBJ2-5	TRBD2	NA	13	TGTGCCAGCAGCTCGGGGGGGCGTGAGACCCAGTACTTC	CASSSGGRETQYF
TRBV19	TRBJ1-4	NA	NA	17	TGTGCCAGTAGTATTAGGAGTCCTGGAGGGACTAATGAAAAACTGTTTTTT	CASSIRSPGGTNEKLFF
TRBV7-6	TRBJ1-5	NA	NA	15	TGTGCCAGCAGCTTAGGGCGAGGCAGTAATCAGCCCCAGCATTTT	CASSLGRGSNQPQHF
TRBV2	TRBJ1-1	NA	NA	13	TGTGCCAGCAGTGAACGGGGGCGAACTGAAGCTTTCTTT	CASSERGRTEAFF
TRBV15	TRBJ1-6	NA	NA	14	TGTGCCACCAGCAGAGTGGGAGACTCATCACCCCTCCACTTT	CATSRVGDSSPLHF
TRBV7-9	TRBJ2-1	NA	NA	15	TGTGCCAGCAGCTTACCTCGAACACCCGCGGGTGAGCAGTTCTTC	CASSLPRTPAGEQFF
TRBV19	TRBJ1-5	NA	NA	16	TGTGCCAGTAGTACCAGGGAGGTCGGGAGCAATCAGCCCCAGCATTTT	CASSTREVGSNQPQHF
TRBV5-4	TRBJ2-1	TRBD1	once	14	TGTGCCAGCAGCGTCGGGACAGAAGACAATGAGCAGTTCTTC	CASSVGTEDNEQFF
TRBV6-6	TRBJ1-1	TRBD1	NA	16	TGTGCCAGCAGTTACCTACGACAGGGGGCGAGAACTGAAGCTTTCTTT	CASSYLRQGARTEAFF
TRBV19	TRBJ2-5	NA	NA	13	TGTGCCACTTCAGGTATGGGACGGGAGACCCAGTACTTC	CATSGMGRETQYF
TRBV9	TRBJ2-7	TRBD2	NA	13	TGTGCCAGCAGCCCTAGCGGGGGTTACGAGCAGTACTTC	CASSPSGGYEQYF
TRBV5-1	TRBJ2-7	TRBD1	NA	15	TGCGCCAGCAGCTTGGGGGTGACAGGGTCTGACGAGCAGTACTTC	CASSLGVTGSDEQYF
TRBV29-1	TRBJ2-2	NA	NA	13	TGCAGCGTAGGAGAGGGAGGCACCGGGGAGCTGTTTTTT	CSVGEGGTGELFF
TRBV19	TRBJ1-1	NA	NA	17	TGTGCCAGTAGTACAGTCCGGGCTCCCGACGGGAACACTGAAGCTTTCTTT	CASSTVRAPDGNTEAFF
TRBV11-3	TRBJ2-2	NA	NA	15	TGTGCCAGCAGCTTTTCTGCAGGGAACACCGGGGAGCTGTTTTTT	CASSFSAGNTGELFF
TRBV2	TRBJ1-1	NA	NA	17	TGTGCCAGCTCGCTCGAGGGCTCCCCCGGAAGAAACACTGAAGCTTTCTTT	CASSLEGSPGRNTEAFF
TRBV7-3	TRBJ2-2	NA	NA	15	TGTGCCAGCAGCTCACTACAGGGGAACACCGGGGAGCTGTTTTTT	CASSSLQGNTGELFF
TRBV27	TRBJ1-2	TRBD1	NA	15	TGTGCCAGCAGTACCCAGGGGGTGGCAGGCTATGGCTACACCTTC	CASSTQGVAGYGYTF
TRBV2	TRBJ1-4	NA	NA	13	TGTGCCAGCAGCGGCATGAGGTCCGGGGAACTGTTTTTT	CASSGMRSGELFF
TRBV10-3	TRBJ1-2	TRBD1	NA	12	TGTGCCATCAGGCAGGGGGGGGAAGGCTACACCTTC	CAIRQGGEGYTF
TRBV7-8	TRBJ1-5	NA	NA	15	TGTGCCAGCAGCTTAGAGTCGGCGTCCCATCAGCCCCAGCATTTT	CASSLESASHQPQHF
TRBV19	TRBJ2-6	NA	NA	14	TGTGCCAGTAGTATACGGGCTGGGGCCAACGTCCTGACTTTC	CASSIRAGANVLTF
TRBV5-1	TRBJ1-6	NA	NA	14	TGCGCCAGCAGCACAGGGACCCGCAATTCACCCCTCCACTTT	CASSTGTRNSPLHF
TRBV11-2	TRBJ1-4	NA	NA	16	TGTGCCAGCAGCTTAGGGGAGTCAGACCATAATGAAAAACTGTTTTTT	CASSLGESDHNEKLFF
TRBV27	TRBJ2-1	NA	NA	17	TGTGCCAGCAGAAGCCCAGCAGGGCGCCCGGATAGCAATGAGCAGTTCTTC	CASRSPAGRPDSNEQFF
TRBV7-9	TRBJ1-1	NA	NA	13	TGTGCCAGCAGCTTGATGGAGTACACTGAAGCTTTCTTT	CASSLMEYTEAFF